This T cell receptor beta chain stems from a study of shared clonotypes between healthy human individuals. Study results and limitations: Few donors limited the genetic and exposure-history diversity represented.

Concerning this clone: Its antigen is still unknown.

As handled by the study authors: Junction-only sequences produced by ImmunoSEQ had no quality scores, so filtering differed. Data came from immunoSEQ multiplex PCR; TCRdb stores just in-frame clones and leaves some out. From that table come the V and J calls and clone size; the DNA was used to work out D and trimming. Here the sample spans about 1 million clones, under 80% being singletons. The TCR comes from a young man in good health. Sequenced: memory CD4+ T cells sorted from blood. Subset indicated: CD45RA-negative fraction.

The CDR3 loop is CASSLYSGGRETQYF. The CDR3 coding sequence is TGTGCCAGCAGTTTATACAGCGGGGGGCGAGAGACCCAGTACTTC. This chain links TRBV28 with TRBJ2-5, with 9 bases that match TRBD2. Per germline, CDR1 MDHEN and CDR2 SYDVKM. V lost 1 base and J lost 4; bases outside the gene matches: 4. The CDR3 consists of 15 residues.